These 4 T cell receptor beta chains share one sample of origin, sequenced in a study of shared clonotypes between healthy human individuals (dated by TCRdb to 2019 to 2021). Receptor amplification or capture employed the immunoSEQ multiplex PCR assay. This is the immuneACCESS table as TCRdb keeps it, with only in-frame sequences that have V and J called. A part of the clones is gone; compared with another copy, unresolved V genes explain less than half, and the rest is unexplained. This sample has around 2.5 million clones in its table, and more than 85% of those were observed once. 0.36% of the sample belongs to the ten largest clones. Material for sequencing was naive CD4+ T cells from PBMCs. The intended sense of this specimen's cell subset or site label: CD45RA+ positively selected. The receptors were sampled from a man between 18 and 35 years old in good health. Some clones in this sample may be carry-over from other donors' samples.

In the case of this clone: A read error may account for a junction end that differs from germline. The V gene is TRBV4-1, the J gene TRBJ1-4, with 7 bases identical to TRBD1. The CDR3 covers 15 residues. The germline V gene has CDR1 MGHRA and CDR2 YSYEKL. CDR3 nucleotide sequence: TGCGCCGGCAGCCAACTAGGGGGCCTGGGGGAAAAACTGTTTTTT. The encoded protein is CAGSQLGGLGEKLFF.

This chain links TRBV27 with TRBJ1-5; the D gene is possibly TRBD1 (6 bases). V lost 7 bases to trimming and J lost 7 bases, with 20 bases between them. In germline, CDR1 is MNHEY, CDR2 SMNVEV (reference sequence). The CDR3 is 15 amino acids. This CDR3 is CASTPGSGAIQPQHF. CDR3 DNA: TGTGCCAGCACGCCGGGGTCGGGGGCGATCCAGCCCCAGCATTTT.

This chain uses TRBV5-4 with TRBJ2-6, with 11 bases lining up with TRBD1. Germline loops: CDR1 SGHNT, CDR2 YYREEE (reference sequence). The CDR3 consists of 16 residues. V trimming: 4 bases; J trimming: 7 bases; junction bases outside the gene matches: 7. The DNA for the CDR3 is TGTGCCAGCAGCCGGGGACAGGGGGGAGAAGCCAACGTCCTGACTTTC. Translation gives CASSRGQGGEANVLTF.

The rearrangement joins TRBV19 to TRBJ2-4, with D hard to call. V was trimmed by 4 bases and J by 6 bases, leaving 4 bases between them. The CDR3 is 11 residues long. The V gene's germline CDR1 is LNHDA and CDR2 SQIVND (reference sequence). The DNA for the CDR3 is TGTGCCAGTAGTAGGGGAAACATTCAGTACTTC. The encoded protein is CASSRGNIQYF.